This TCR beta chain was documented in a study of shared clonotypes between healthy human individuals. Study as a whole: There were three CD4 naive, three CD4 memory, two CD8 naive and one CD8 memory plates per donor.

Using immunoSEQ multiplex PCR, the repertoire was profiled, and TCRdb retains in-frame clones only, with some absent. The sample consists of 2 million to 3 million clones, approximately 93% of them appearing once. Germline-derived CDR1 and CDR2 are GTSNPN and SVGIG (reference sequence). Deletions cut 6 bases from V and 6 bases from J, with 17 bases between. The CDR3 contains 13 residues. The chain has TRBV30 and TRBJ1-2, with D possibly TRBD1 on 6 matching bases. The sample taken for sequencing was naive CD4+ T cells from PBMCs. Noted subset: CD45RA+ positively selected. This TCR was recovered from a man aged 18 to 35 in good health. Some clones in this sample may be carry-over from other donors' samples. The CDR3 sequence is CACRDTSAHGYTF. CDR3 nucleotide sequence: TGTGCCTGCAGGGACACGTCGGCGCATGGCTACACCTTC.